The 20 T cell receptor beta chains in this list originate from one sample, sequenced in a study of blood T cell repertoires in COVID-19. Sequencing used immunoSEQ multiplex PCR; TCRdb keeps in-frame clones, though not all of them. The sample lists more than 200,000 clones, over 70% occurring once. The sample taken for sequencing was peripheral blood. Source of these receptors: a woman over 75 with acute or convalescent COVID-19.

This chain uses TRBV2 with TRBJ1-5; maybe TRBD1 (5 bases). Germline assignment: CDR1 SNHLY and CDR2 FYNNEI. Trimming removed 3 bases from V and 0 bases from J, with 15 bases in between. CDR3 size: 17 residues. In nucleotides, the CDR3 is TGTGCCAGCAGTGAGATAAGGGGCATACTTAGCAATCAGCCCCAGCATTTT. Its translation: CASSEIRGILSNQPQHF.

The CDR3 loop reads CASSVKRASGQETQYF. The CDR3 DNA reads as TGTGCCAGCAGTGTCAAGCGAGCTAGCGGGCAAGAGACCCAGTACTTC. This chain links TRBV6-1 with TRBJ2-5, with TRBD2 matching 8 bases. With 4 bases clipped from V and 2 bases from J, the junction kept 9 bases outside the gene matches. CDR1 is MNHNS, CDR2 SASEGT, per germline. The CDR3 sequence is 16 residues long.

The gene calls are TRBV5-1 and TRBJ1-5; D is perhaps TRBD1 (6 bases). V was clipped by 0 bases and J by 8 bases, with 12 bases between them. CDR1 is SGHRS and CDR2 is YFSETQ in the germline V gene. The CDR3 loop spans 14 amino acids. CDR3 bases: TGCGCCAGCAGCTTGGCAGGGGTGGAGGAGCCCCAGCATTTT. It specifies CASSLAGVEEPQHF.

The chain links TRBV3-1 (or the pseudogene TRBV3-2) to TRBJ1-2; unclear D gene. Germline-derived CDR1 and CDR2 are LGHDT and YNNKEL (reference sequence). This CDR3 contains 14 residues. V dropped 0 bases and J dropped 6 bases, with 11 bases sitting between them. Here the CDR3 DNA reads TGTGCCAGCAGCCAAGACTTCGGGAGGGATGGCTACACCTTC. Amino acids: CASSQDFGRDGYTF.

V is TRBV11-2 and J is TRBJ2-7; 7 nucleotides line up with TRBD1. J was trimmed by 12 bases and V by 0 bases; bases with no gene match: 8. CDR1 SGHAT and CDR2 FQNNGV come from the germline V gene. CDR3 size: 13 residues. CDR3 residues: CASSLELPGGRYF. CDR3 DNA: TGTGCCAGCAGCTTAGAATTGCCAGGGGGACGGTACTTC.

This clone was seen more than once but under ten times. The gene calls are TRBV6-5 and TRBJ2-2; TRBD1 matches at 8 bases. The CDR3 is 12 residues long. Trimming at V came to 9 bases and at J to 7 bases, leaving 4 bases not matched to a gene. Germline CDR1 MNHEY, CDR2 SVGAGI. In DNA, the CDR3 is TGTGCCAGTCAGGGGGCAGGCGGGGAGCTGTTTTTT. This sequence encodes CASQGAGGELFF.

The chain links TRBV6-5 to TRBJ2-5; D is perhaps TRBD2 (5 bases). Per the germline V gene, CDR1 is MNHEY and CDR2 is SVGAGI. The CDR3 consists of 12 residues. Trimming left V 6 bases short and J 3 bases short, with 8 bases between. The CDR3 loop reads CASRASKETQYF. The CDR3 bases are TGTGCCAGCAGAGCTAGCAAAGAGACCCAGTACTTC.

V is TRBV5-6 and J is TRBJ1-2, with D tentatively TRBD1 (6 bases). The CDR3 contains 15 residues. Per the germline V gene, CDR1 is SGHDT and CDR2 is YYEEEE. Trimming took off 4 bases at V and 1 base at J, with 14 bases between the two ends. CDR3 amino acids: CASSPARGSNYGYTF. CDR3 DNA: TGTGCCAGCAGCCCCGCCAGGGGCAGTAACTATGGCTACACCTTC.

This clone has a handful of counts. The chain uses TRBV6-5 and TRBJ1-2; possibly TRBD1 for D (5 bases). From germline, CDR1 is MNHEY and CDR2 SVGAGI. Trimming left V 11 bases short and J 4 bases short, with 14 bases between. CDR3 size: 12 residues. The DNA for the CDR3 is TGTGCCGGAGGGCGGGGACCCTATGGCTACACCTTC. Its translation: CAGGRGPYGYTF.

The rearrangement links TRBV12-3 or TRBV12-4 to TRBJ2-7; D is undetermined. With 2 bases removed from V and 2 bases from J, the gap between germline ends came to 4 bases. This CDR3 spans 12 amino acids. The CDR3 sequence is CASSLYTYEQYF. CDR3 in DNA: TGTGCCAGCAGTTTATACACCTACGAGCAGTACTTC.

The J gene is TRBJ1-1, the V gene TRBV30; possible D gene TRBD1, 6 bases. The CDR3 has 15 amino acids. V was clipped by 1 base and J by 1 base, with 13 bases between them. Germline V CDR1 and CDR2: GTSNPN, SVGIG (reference sequence). The CDR3 DNA follows: TGTGCCTGGAGTGCACAGGACAGTTCGAACACTGAAGCTTTCTTT. The encoded protein is CAWSAQDSSNTEAFF.

This chain uses TRBV7-6 with TRBJ1-2, with TRBD1 matching 9 bases. The germline CDR1 and CDR2 sequences are SGHVS and FNYEAQ. Germline trimming cut 1 base from V and 8 bases from J; bases unmatched to any gene: 8. The CDR3 is made up of 15 amino acids. The CDR3 spells CASSLGDREIGGYTF. The CDR3 DNA reads TGTGCCAGCAGCTTAGGGGACAGGGAGATCGGGGGCTACACCTTC.

The chain couples TRBV6-5 to TRBJ1-3; 11 nucleotides line up with TRBD1. The CDR3 runs to 14 residues. The germline V gene encodes CDR1 MNHEY and CDR2 SVGAGI. J was trimmed by 4 bases and V by 4 bases; bases with no gene match: 0. CDR3 sequence (DNA): TGTGCCAGCAGTTGGGACAGGGGGGGAAACACCATATATTTT. Translation gives CASSWDRGGNTIYF.

This CDR3 is CASSSPGTYSNQPQHF. CDR3 DNA sequence: TGTGCCAGCAGTTCCCCCGGGACATATAGCAATCAGCCCCAGCATTTT. This chain uses TRBV28 with TRBJ1-5, with D maybe TRBD1 (6 bases). The CDR3 is 16 residues long. Germline-derived CDR1 and CDR2 are MDHEN and SYDVKM. The V end was cut by 4 bases, the J end by 0 bases, with 13 bases between.

The chain has TRBV28 and TRBJ1-5; a weak D match, TRBD1 (6 bases). CDR3 size: 14 residues. Germline CDR1 and CDR2: MDHEN and SYDVKM. Trimming cost V 5 bases and J 5 bases, with 13 bases left between them. CDR3 sequence (DNA): TGTGCCAGCAGTCCACCGGGGGGCTATCAGCCCCAGCATTTT. Its protein is CASSPPGGYQPQHF.

V gene TRBV10-1 combines with J gene TRBJ2-4; possibly TRBD2 for D (7 bases). The V gene lost 10 bases and the J gene lost 1 base, with 20 bases spanning the gap. The CDR3 is made up of 16 amino acids. Germline lookup yields CDR1 WNHNN and CDR2 SYGVQD (reference sequence). CDR3 sequence reads: CANLPGRGSAKNIQYF. Here the CDR3 DNA reads TGCGCCAACCTGCCAGGGAGGGGGTCTGCCAAAAACATTCAGTACTTC.

This clone was counted only a few times. The genes are TRBV6-4 and TRBJ2-2; D is possibly TRBD2 (6 bases). Trimming took 5 bases from V and 2 from J, leaving 9 bases between them. The CDR3 runs to 14 residues. The germline gives CDR1 MRHNA, CDR2 SNTAGT. DNA of the CDR3: TGTGCCAGCAGTTCCGGGAGTAACACCGGGGAGCTGTTTTTT. This encodes CASSSGSNTGELFF.

The V call is TRBV7-8, the J call TRBJ2-7; 10 nucleotides match TRBD1. The CDR3 length is 16 residues. Germline V lookup: CDR1 SGHVS, CDR2 FQNEAQ. V was clipped by 4 bases and J by 3 bases; unmatched bases: 9. CDR3 bases: TGTGCCAGCAGCTACGCCGGGACAGGGGTTGGCTACGAGCAGTACTTC. The encoded protein is CASSYAGTGVGYEQYF.

V is TRBV29-1 and J is TRBJ1-1; 8 nucleotides match TRBD1. CDR3 length: 13 amino acids. Germline V gene sequence: CDR1 SQVTM, CDR2 ANQGSEA. V trimming: 4 bases; J trimming: 6 bases; junction bases outside the gene matches: 7. Here the CDR3 DNA reads TGCAGCGTTGCGCTTACAGGGGGGCCTGAAGCTTTCTTT. Translating gives CSVALTGGPEAFF.

CDR3 DNA sequence: TGCAGTGCTAGTCTCCCGGGACTCAGCTACAATGAGCAGTTCTTC. Translation: CSASLPGLSYNEQFF. The V gene is TRBV20-1, the J gene TRBJ2-1; tentative D call: TRBD2 (6 bases). The CDR3 length is 15 residues. V gave up 3 bases and J gave up 3 bases, with 15 bases separating them. Looked up from germline, CDR1 is DFQATT and CDR2 is SNEGSKA (reference sequence).